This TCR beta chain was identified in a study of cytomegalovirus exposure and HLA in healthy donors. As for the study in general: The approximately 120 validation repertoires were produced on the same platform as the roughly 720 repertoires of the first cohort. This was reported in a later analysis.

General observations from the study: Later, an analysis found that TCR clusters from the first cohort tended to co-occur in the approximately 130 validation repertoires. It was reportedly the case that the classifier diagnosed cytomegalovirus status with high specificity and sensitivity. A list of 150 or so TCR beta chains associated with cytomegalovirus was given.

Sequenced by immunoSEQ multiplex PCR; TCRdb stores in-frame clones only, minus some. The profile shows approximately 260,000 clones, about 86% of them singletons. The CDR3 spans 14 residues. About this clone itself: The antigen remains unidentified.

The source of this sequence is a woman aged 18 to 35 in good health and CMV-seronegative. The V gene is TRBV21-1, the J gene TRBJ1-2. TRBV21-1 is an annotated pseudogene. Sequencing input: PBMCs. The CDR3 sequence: CASSFPGGRRGYTF. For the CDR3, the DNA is TGTGCCAGCAGCTTCCCGGGGGGGCGCAGGGGCTACACCTTC.